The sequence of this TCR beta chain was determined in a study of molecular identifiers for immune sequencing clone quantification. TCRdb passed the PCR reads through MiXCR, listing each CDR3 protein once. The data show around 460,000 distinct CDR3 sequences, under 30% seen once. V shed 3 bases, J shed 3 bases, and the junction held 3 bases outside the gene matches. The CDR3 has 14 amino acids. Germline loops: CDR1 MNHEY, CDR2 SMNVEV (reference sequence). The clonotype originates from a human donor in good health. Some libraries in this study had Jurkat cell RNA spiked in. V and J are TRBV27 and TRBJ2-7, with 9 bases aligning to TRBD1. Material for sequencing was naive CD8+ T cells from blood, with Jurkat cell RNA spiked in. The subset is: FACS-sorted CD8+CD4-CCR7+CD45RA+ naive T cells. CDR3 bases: TGTGCCAGCAGTTTGAGGGACAGGGACTACGAGCAGTACTTC. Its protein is CASSLRDRDYEQYF.